This TCR beta chain stems from a study of T cell responses to AZD1222 COVID-19 vaccine (dated by TCRdb to the early 2020s). Broadly, across the study: Because spike-specific TCR depth and breadth did not differ between the two schedules, AZD1222 recipients who got a second dose at roughly 4 weeks were pooled with those who got a second dose at roughly 12 weeks. A total of over 230 trial participants underwent TCR sequencing, of whom 207 received two doses of AZD1222 and approximately 25 received two doses of the MenACWY control vaccine. Trial participants were enrolled into age subgroups of 18-55, 56-69 and 70-plus years, which contained about 160, 30 and 59 TCR-sequenced participants, respectively. Overall study outcomes, separate from this receptor: Participants were mostly white British, with more females than males. The authors suggested clonal diversity may have been underestimated. Because no samples from the day 14 peak response were available, repertoires could be characterized only after the peak T cell response. Conclusions about previously exposed vaccinees are limited because only six or seven AZD1222 recipients were SARS-CoV-2 seropositive at baseline. After two AZD1222 doses, both the breadth and the depth of spike-specific TCRs were significantly higher than at day 0 and than in MenACWY recipients. Epitopes outside the regions mutated in the B.1.351 and B.1.1.7 variants were reportedly recognized by nearly half of the unique spike-specific TCRs. In the small 56-69-year group, the increase in depth fell short of significance, most likely because of low power. Vaccine-associated CD4 TCRs spanned the whole spike protein, with dominant responses in regions 160-218 and 743-854.

The intended sense of this specimen's time point label: baseline before first vaccination. The vaccinee samples were drawn from two UK trials, COV001 and COV002, one of which was a single-blind randomized controlled phase 2/3 trial testing AZD1222 (ChAdOx1 nCoV-19) in healthy adults. For TCRbeta chain sequencing, PBMC samples were collected from trial participants at day 0 and at day 28 after the second dose. The CDR3 regions of human TCRbeta chains were subjected to immunosequencing. The original pipeline was this. TCRs in the repertoires were compared against a reference library of SARS-CoV-2-specific TCRs that had been generated with the MIRA antigen-specificity platform. Breadth was defined as the fraction of unique TCRs that were SARS-CoV-2-associated. Depth was defined as the fraction of total T cells that were SARS-CoV-2-associated. Using the MIRA data, each spike-specific TCR was mapped to the spike region that the TCR reacts to and placed in a CD4 or CD8 class. Log10-transformed breadth and depth values were compared by one-way ANOVA with Sidak's multiple comparisons tests. TCRdb stores this immuneACCESS table with in-frame sequences only. Part of the clones is absent; in the studies checked, under half of the shortfall reflects unresolved V genes, and no reason is known for the rest. V, J and clone size reflect that table, while D and trimming were determined from the DNA. The sample table contains about 57,000 clones; only one count was recorded for around 86% of them. The top ten constitute approximately 16% of the sample.

Taken from cysteine to phenylalanine, the CDR3 has 16 residues. The retained sequence is limited to the CDR3, 48 bases, with the frame set at the first base. Per the germline V gene, MDHEN is the CDR1 and SYDVKM is the CDR2. From V the trimming removes 6 bases and from J it removes 1 base, while the gene matches leave 7 bases of the junction unaccounted for. This clone was detected once. Its antigen remains unidentified. One base away there is no much larger clone; base qualities are not given. The sequence was obtained from an adult in good health. The rearranged segments are TRBV28 and TRBJ2-1, and 9 junctional nucleotides match TRBD2. The source was peripheral blood, collected on day 0 of AZD1222 vaccination. The CDR3 has the sequence CASRRAGGRSYNEQFF. The DNA sequence is TGTGCCAGCAGGAGAGCGGGAGGCCGATCCTACAATGAGCAGTTCTTC.